A single T cell receptor beta chain is shown here with its context. No antigen is known for it. The CDR3 extends 3 residues past the end of the read, so its final part is completed from the germline J gene. The sample comes from a study of T cells in women clearing cervical HPV infection. About the research overall: Blood came at first lesion visit for cases, post-clearance for controls. For cases, blood was sampled a median roughly 150 days after lesion detection, interquartile range roughly 80 to 200 days.

The CDR3 is made up of 18 amino acids. The germline gives CDR1 GTSNPN, CDR2 SVGIG (reference sequence). V was pared by 2 bases and J by 0 bases, with 15 bases of the junction left unmatched. The method was immunoSEQ multiplex PCR; TCRdb's version includes in-frame clones alone and lacks a portion of them. The listing records 25,000 or so clones. Study observations and caveats: TRBV6-7 relative abundance averaged approximately 0.11% in cases and 0.15% to 0.2% in controls. T-cell numbers per sample were unknown and may explain richness differences.

Sample: blood buffy coat. The TCR sequence derives from a woman between 18 and 75 years old with a cervical HPV16 infection that either progressed to CIN3+ or cleared (not recorded which). V and J are TRBV30 and TRBJ2-7; TRBD2 matches at 8 bases. This chain's CDR3 is CAWSHTWASGLLSYEQYF. CDR3 DNA (partial): TGTGCCTGGAGTCATACGTGGGCTAGCGGGCTTCTCTCCTACGAG. The complete variable domain, with remaining parts taken from reference TRBV30 and TRBJ2-7, reads SQTIHQWPATLVQPVGSPLSLECTVEGTSNPNLYWYRQAAGRGLQLLFYSVGIGQISSEVPQNLSASRPQDRQFILSSKKLLLSDSGFYLCAWSHTWASGLLSYEQYFGPGTRLTVT.